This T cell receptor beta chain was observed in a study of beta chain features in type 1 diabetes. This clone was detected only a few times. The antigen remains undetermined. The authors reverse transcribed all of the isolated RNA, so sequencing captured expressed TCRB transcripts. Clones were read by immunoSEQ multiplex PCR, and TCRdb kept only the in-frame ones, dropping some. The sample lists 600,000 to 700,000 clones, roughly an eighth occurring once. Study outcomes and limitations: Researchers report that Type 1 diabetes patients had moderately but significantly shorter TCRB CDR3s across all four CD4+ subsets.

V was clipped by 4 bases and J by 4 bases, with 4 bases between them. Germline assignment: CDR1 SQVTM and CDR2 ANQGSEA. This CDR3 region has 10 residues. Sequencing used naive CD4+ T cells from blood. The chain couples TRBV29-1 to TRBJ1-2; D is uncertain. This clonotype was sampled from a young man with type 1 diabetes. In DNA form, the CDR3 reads TGCAGCGTTGGGACCTATGGCTACACCTTC. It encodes CSVGTYGYTF.